This TCR beta chain appears in the sequencing data of a study of OX40 agonist ivuxolimab in advanced cancers. About the research overall: Ivuxolimab, which patients received intravenously every 2 weeks, was dosed at 0.01 to 10 mg/kg. General study results and limits: With doses of 0.1-3.0 mg/kg, partial responders showed among the lowest clonal expansion. Mean expanded clone counts were higher in CD8+ than CD4+ T cells.

Points on this clone: Its antigen is unidentified.

Sequencing used immunoSEQ multiplex PCR; TCRdb keeps in-frame clones, though not all of them. This sample has some 72,000 clones, with about 90% found just once. The sequence was obtained from an adult with an advanced solid tumor such as melanoma, head and neck, liver or kidney cancer. Specimen: CD4+ or CD8+ T cells sorted from blood, collected in a trial of the OX40 agonist ivuxolimab.

DNA for the CDR3: TGTGCCAGCAGCCCACCGGGAGGTAATCAGCCCCAGCATTTT. This sequence encodes CASSPPGGNQPQHF. The chain recombines TRBV7-9 with TRBJ1-5; D not certain. CDR1 and CDR2 (germline): SEHNR, FQNEAQ (reference sequence). Trimming cost V 5 bases and J 4 bases, with 12 bases left between them. CDR3 length: 14 amino acids.